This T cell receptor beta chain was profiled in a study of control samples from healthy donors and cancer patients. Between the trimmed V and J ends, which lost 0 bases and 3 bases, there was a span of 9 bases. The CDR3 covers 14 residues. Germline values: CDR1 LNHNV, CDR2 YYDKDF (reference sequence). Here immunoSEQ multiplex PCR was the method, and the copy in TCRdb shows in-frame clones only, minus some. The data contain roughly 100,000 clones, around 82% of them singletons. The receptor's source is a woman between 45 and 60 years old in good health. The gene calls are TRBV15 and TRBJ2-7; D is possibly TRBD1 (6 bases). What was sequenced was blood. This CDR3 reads CATSRDARGYEQYF. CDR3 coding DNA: TGTGCCACCAGCAGAGATGCCAGGGGCTACGAGCAGTACTTC.